This paragraph covers one T cell receptor (beta chain) sequence. From RNA transcripts, TCR beta CDR3 regions were amplified. The HTBI primer set served for first-round RT-PCR of the TCR CDR3. One entry per CDR3 protein results from TCRdb running MiXCR on the multiplex PCR reads. This table holds fewer than 350,000 distinct CDR3 sequences, approximately 22% found once. The data were taken from a study of T cells in Graves' hyperthyroidism and ophthalmopathy. Study details: Pretreatment peripheral blood was obtained at initial diagnosis.

In germline, CDR1 is MNHEY, CDR2 SMNVEV (reference sequence). The V gene lost 5 bases and the J gene lost 8 bases, with 15 bases spanning the gap. The length of the CDR3 is 13 residues. J is TRBJ1-2 and V is TRBV27, with TRBD1 as a possible D gene (5 bases). The sequenced sample consisted of blood. This TCR was recovered from a woman aged 45-59 years with Graves' hyperthyroidism. CDR3 residues: CASSDGAPGGYTF. The CDR3 nucleotides read TGTGCCAGCAGTGACGGGGCGCCGGGGGGCTACACCTTC.